This T cell receptor (beta chain) stems from a study of blood T cell repertoires in COVID-19. Study context: Acute-phase and convalescent COVID-19 samples originated in the United States, Italy and Spain. T cells, B-cell-depleted T cells, or PBMCs provided the cDNA or gDNA that served as material.

This clone was observed once. Participants' own reports of clinical history determined their cohort assignment. The CDR3 is 14 residues long. The ends were cut back, 0 bases at V and 3 bases at J, with 9 bases in the middle. Per the germline V gene, CDR1 is LGHNA and CDR2 is YSLEER. TCRdb's copy holds only in-frame clones and misses some; the assay was immunoSEQ multiplex PCR. The data show roughly 220,000 clones, approximately 90% seen once. This chain connects TRBV4-3 to TRBJ2-7, with D perhaps TRBD1 (5 bases). Sequencing used PBMCs or T cells enriched from blood (not recorded which). The TCR was taken from a woman between 40 and 50 years old with acute COVID-19. Here the CDR3 reads CASSQDPGFYEQYF. As DNA, the CDR3 is TGCGCCAGCAGCCAAGATCCAGGGTTCTACGAGCAGTACTTC.